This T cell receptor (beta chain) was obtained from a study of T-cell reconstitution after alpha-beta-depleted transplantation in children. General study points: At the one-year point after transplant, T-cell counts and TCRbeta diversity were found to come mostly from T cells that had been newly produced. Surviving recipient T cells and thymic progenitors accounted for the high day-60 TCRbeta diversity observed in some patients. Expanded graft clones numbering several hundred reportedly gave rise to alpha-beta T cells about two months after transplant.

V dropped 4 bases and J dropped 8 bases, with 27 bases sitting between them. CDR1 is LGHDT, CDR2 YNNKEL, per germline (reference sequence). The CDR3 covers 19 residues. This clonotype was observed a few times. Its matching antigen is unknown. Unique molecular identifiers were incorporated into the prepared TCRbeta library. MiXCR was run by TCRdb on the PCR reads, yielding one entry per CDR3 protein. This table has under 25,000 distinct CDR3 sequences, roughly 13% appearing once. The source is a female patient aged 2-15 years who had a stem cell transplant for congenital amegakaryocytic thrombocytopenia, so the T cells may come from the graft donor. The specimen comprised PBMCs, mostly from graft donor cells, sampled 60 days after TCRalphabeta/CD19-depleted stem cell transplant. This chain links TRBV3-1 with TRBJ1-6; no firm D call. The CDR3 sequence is CASSLRVIQDGRRDSPLHF. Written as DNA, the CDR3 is TGTGCCAGCAGCCTTCGAGTTATCCAGGACGGGCGAAGAGATTCACCCCTCCACTTT.